Following are 21 T cell receptor beta chains from one sample sequenced in a study of T cell repertoires in cytomegalovirus infection. TCRdb re-called the reads through MiXCR, storing one row per CDR3 protein. The table lists 200,000 or so distinct CDR3 sequences, approximately 20% of them singletons. Source material: PBMCs. These receptor sequences come from a human donor in good health (CMV status not recorded). Some clones in this sample may be carry-over from other donors' samples.

The J gene is TRBJ2-5, the V gene TRBV7-2, with unresolved D. This CDR3 has 14 amino acids. Germline assignment: CDR1 SGHTA and CDR2 FQGNSA. With 1 base removed from V and 0 bases from J, the gap between germline ends came to 6 bases. CDR3 in amino acids: CASSLGIDQETQYF. The CDR3 region has the DNA TGTGCCAGCAGCTTAGGAATAGACCAAGAGACCCAGTACTTC.

This clonotype was observed at least ten times. The J gene is TRBJ1-1, the V gene TRBV19; TRBD1 matches 10 bases. With 7 bases clipped from V and 4 bases from J, the junction kept 3 bases outside the gene matches. The CDR3 sequence is 13 residues long. Germline V gene data show CDR1 as LNHDA and CDR2 as SQIVND (reference sequence). The CDR3 DNA reads as TGTGCCAGTATGCGGACAGGGGGCACTGAAGCTTTCTTT. Protein: CASMRTGGTEAFF.

This clonotype has only a few counts. The genes are TRBV4-2 and TRBJ2-7; D might be TRBD1 (5 bases). Germline V gene sequence: CDR1 LGHNA, CDR2 YNFKEQ. This CDR3 is 16 amino acids long. V lost 3 bases and J lost 0, with 15 bases in between. The CDR3 DNA follows: TGTGCCAGCAGCCACGGGCAGGGTCTGAGCTCCTACGAGCAGTACTTC. Residues: CASSHGQGLSSYEQYF.

This clonotype occurred a few times. The chain has TRBV28 and TRBJ2-7; 10 bases are shared with TRBD1. Germline V gives CDR1 MDHEN, CDR2 SYDVKM. This CDR3 comprises 16 residues. J lost 7 bases, V lost 2 bases, and 11 bases had no gene match. This CDR3 reads CASSLLGGQGVREQYF. The CDR3 DNA follows: TGTGCCAGCAGTTTACTAGGAGGACAGGGGGTTAGAGAGCAGTACTTC.

A few counts support this clonotype. The V call is TRBV28, the J call TRBJ2-2; 11 nucleotides align to TRBD2. Germline V gives CDR1 MDHEN, CDR2 SYDVKM. This CDR3 region has 15 residues. Germline trimming cut 7 bases from V and 3 bases from J; bases unmatched to any gene: 4. CDR3 protein: CASTRLAGHTGELFF. The CDR3 DNA follows: TGTGCCAGCACGAGACTAGCGGGACACACCGGGGAGCTGTTTTTT.

The gene calls are TRBV4-1 and TRBJ2-2, with D perhaps matching TRBD2 (6 bases). The CDR3 contains 16 residues. The germline gives CDR1 MGHRA, CDR2 YSYEKL. V lost 4 bases and J 0 bases, leaving 12 bases between the germline ends. The CDR3 bases are TGCGCCAGCAGCCGTTCCGGGACTTCGAACACCGGGGAGCTGTTTTTT. Its protein is CASSRSGTSNTGELFF.

The chain uses TRBV4-1 and TRBJ1-2; D is unresolved. Trimming took off 4 bases at V and 4 bases at J, with 16 bases between the two ends. The CDR3 runs 15 residues. Germline assignment: CDR1 MGHRA and CDR2 YSYEKL. This CDR3 is CASSPEMPYGYGYTF. In DNA form, the CDR3 reads TGCGCCAGCAGCCCCGAGATGCCGTATGGCTATGGCTACACCTTC.

The chain links TRBV2 to TRBJ2-1; a possible D gene is TRBD2 (7 bases). This CDR3 has 15 amino acids. V gave up 8 bases and J gave up 8 bases, with 22 bases separating them. CDR1 and CDR2 (germline): SNHLY, FYNNEI. This CDR3 reads CASQSSPAGAHEQFF. In DNA, the CDR3 is TGTGCCAGCCAGTCCTCCCCTGCGGGGGCCCATGAGCAGTTCTTC.

This chain's CDR3 is CSARDVGGSVYNEQFF. CDR3 nucleotides: TGCAGTGCTAGAGATGTCGGCGGGAGTGTCTACAATGAGCAGTTCTTC. This chain connects TRBV20-1 to TRBJ2-1; the match to TRBD2 covers 7 bases. CDR3 size: 16 residues. Trimming at V came to 0 bases and at J to 3 bases, leaving 8 bases not matched to a gene. Germline assignment: CDR1 DFQATT and CDR2 SNEGSKA (reference sequence).

The chain employs TRBV28 and TRBJ2-2; D is unclear. V lost 10 bases to trimming and J lost 2 bases, with 2 bases between them. Per germline, CDR1 MDHEN and CDR2 SYDVKM. The CDR3 is 10 residues long. The CDR3 DNA reads as TGTGCCACCAACACCGGGGAGCTGTTTTTT. Amino acids: CATNTGELFF.

This clonotype was seen repeatedly, ten times or more. The CDR3 DNA is TGTGCCAGCAGTCCTACAGGGACCTCCATGAACACTGAAGCTTTCTTT. This translates into CASSPTGTSMNTEAFF. V gene TRBV4-2 combines with J gene TRBJ1-1; D perhaps matches TRBD1 (6 bases). CDR3 size: 16 residues. The germline V gene encodes CDR1 LGHNA and CDR2 YNFKEQ. With 6 bases removed from V and 0 bases from J, the gap between germline ends came to 17 bases.

The rearrangement joins TRBV6-6 to TRBJ2-1; no clear D gene. Germline CDR1 and CDR2: MNHNY and SVGAGI (reference sequence). V dropped 5 bases and J dropped 12 bases, with 14 bases sitting between them. The CDR3 is 12 amino acids. In nucleotides, the CDR3 is TGTGCCAGCAGTCCCCCCGCCGTGGGGCAGTTCTTC. Its translation is CASSPPAVGQFF.

The sample holds many counts of this clonotype. At one of its ends the junction is not consistent with the germline gene, which may arise from a read error. The chain employs TRBV7-7 and TRBJ2-2; the match to TRBD2 covers 9 bases. Germline V gene sequence: CDR1 SSHAT, CDR2 FNYEAQ (reference sequence). This CDR3 contains 16 residues. The CDR3 coding sequence is TGTGCTAGCAGGAAGACTAGCGGTTTTAACACCGGGGAGCTGTTTTTT. This encodes CASRKTSGFNTGELFF.

This clonotype was detected many times. The chain recombines TRBV27 with TRBJ2-7; unclear D gene. The CDR3 contains 15 residues. The germline V gene has CDR1 MNHEY and CDR2 SMNVEV (reference sequence). Trimming shortened V by 2 bases and J by 0 bases, and 11 bases separated the two germline ends. The CDR3 loop reads CASSLRERVSYEQYF. CDR3 in DNA: TGTGCCAGCAGTTTACGCGAGCGTGTCTCCTACGAGCAGTACTTC.

The CDR3 DNA reads TGTGCCACCAGTGGGTTGCGGGCCTACAATGAGCAGTTCTTC. Amino acid sequence: CATSGLRAYNEQFF. The chain combines TRBV24-1 with TRBJ2-1; D perhaps matches TRBD2 (5 bases). The CDR3 is made up of 14 amino acids. The V and J ends lost 5 bases and 2 bases respectively, with 9 bases between them. Per germline, CDR1 KGHDR and CDR2 SFDVKD.

This clonotype occurred a few times. The V gene is TRBV11-2, the J gene TRBJ2-7; D call uncertain. V shed 1 base and J shed 0 bases, with 7 bases lying between them. Germline V CDR1 and CDR2: SGHAT, FQNNGV. The length of the CDR3 is 14 residues. The CDR3 sequence is CASSLVDPSYEQYF. Here the CDR3 DNA reads TGTGCCAGCAGCTTAGTCGACCCCTCCTACGAGCAGTACTTC.

CDR3 amino acids: CASSPRGSGPTDTQYF. The DNA of the CDR3 is TGTGCCAGCAGTCCCCGGGGTAGCGGCCCCACAGATACGCAGTATTTT. The V and J genes are TRBV28 and TRBJ2-3, with TRBD2 as a possible D gene (6 bases). V lost 5 bases and J lost 2, with 17 bases in between. The CDR3 spans 16 residues. Germline V lookup: CDR1 MDHEN, CDR2 SYDVKM.

The table lists this clonotype with many counts. This sequence joins TRBV4-1 and TRBJ1-5, with D unclear. Trimming pared 1 base from V and 6 bases from J, leaving 13 bases between. The CDR3 is 15 amino acids. The germline gives CDR1 MGHRA, CDR2 YSYEKL. The CDR3 nucleotides read TGCGCCAGCAGCCAAGGGGTCCTGGAGGGTCAGCCCCAGCATTTT. It codes for CASSQGVLEGQPQHF.

Comments on this clonotype: An end of the junction differs from the germline gene, which may be a read error. CDR3 sequence reads: CASSPIIGNTAGSTIYF. The DNA for the CDR3 is TGTGCCAGCAGCCCCATCATCGGAAACACGGCTGGAAGCACCATATATTTT. The gene calls are TRBV6-5 and TRBJ1-3; D uncertain. From germline, CDR1 is MNHEY and CDR2 SVGAGI. This CDR3 spans 17 amino acids.

The chain is built from TRBV4-2 and TRBJ1-2; D possibly corresponds to TRBD1 (5 bases). Trimming shortened V by 4 bases and J by 0 bases, and 15 bases separated the two germline ends. Looked up from germline, CDR1 is LGHNA and CDR2 is YNFKEQ. This CDR3 has 16 residues. The CDR3 loop reads CASSRSGTDTNYGYTF. The CDR3 DNA follows: TGTGCCAGCAGCCGCAGTGGGACGGATACTAACTATGGCTACACCTTC.

The chain joins TRBV4-1 to TRBJ2-2, with D maybe TRBD2 (7 bases). The CDR3 extends over 14 amino acids. Trimming cost V 7 bases and J 1 base, with 10 bases left between them. Germline lookup yields CDR1 MGHRA and CDR2 YSYEKL. The DNA for the CDR3 is TGCGCCAGCACCGGGGGGCGGAACACCGGGGAGCTGTTTTTT. It yields the protein CASTGGRNTGELFF.